This is a list of T cell receptor beta chains from one sample in a study of regulatory T cells in long-lasting Graves disease. MiXCR was run by TCRdb on the multiplex PCR reads, yielding one entry per CDR3 protein. The sample has about half a million distinct CDR3 sequences; around 11% are singletons. The sample was also reused in another study, on T cells in Graves' hyperthyroidism and ophthalmopathy.

This specimen consisted of peripheral blood mononuclear cells (PBMCs), obtained at new diagnosis, from a patient treated with antithyroid drugs. These receptors came from a woman aged 25 to 39 with Graves disease. CDR3s include the opening cysteine and the closing phenylalanine or tryptophan. D genes are given only for firm matches. For some rows the clone size is stated as once, few or many, or as a class when expanded; others skip it.

d_gene	j_gene	abundance	v_gene	CDR3nt	CDR3aa
-	TRBJ1-3	many	TRBV19	TGTGCCAGTAGTCGGACAGCCTTCTCTGGAAACACCATATATTTT	CASSRTAFSGNTIYF
-	TRBJ2-6	few	TRBV11-2	TGTGCCAGCAGCTTCAAACGGGCTGGGGGGACCGGGGCCAACGTCCTGACTTTC	CASSFKRAGGTGANVLTF
TRBD2	TRBJ2-5	many	TRBV18	TGTGCCAGCTCGTCCATAGGGACTAGCGGGGAGACCCAGTACTTC	CASSSIGTSGETQYF
TRBD1	TRBJ1-1	many	TRBV27	TGTGCCAGCAGTTGGAAGGGGGCCACTGAAGCTTTCTTT	CASSWKGATEAFF
TRBD1	TRBJ1-2	many	TRBV20-1	TGCAGTGCTAGAGATCCGGACAGGGCCTATGGCTACACCTTC	CSARDPDRAYGYTF
-	TRBJ2-3	-	TRBV27	TGTGCCAGCAGTTTATCAAGGCAAACTAGCACAGATACGCAGTATTTT	CASSLSRQTSTDTQYF
TRBD2	TRBJ2-7	-	TRBV6-1	TGTGCCAGCAGCCCAGCGGGGGGGAGTCCCTACGAGCAGTACTTC	CASSPAGGSPYEQYF
-	TRBJ1-1	many	TRBV7-2	TGTGCCAGCAGCTCCCACGGACAGTCGGCTTTGGACACTGAAGCTTTCTTT	CASSSHGQSALDTEAFF
-	TRBJ2-7	many	TRBV6-2/TRBV6-3	TGTGCCAGCAGTTACCGGACTTCCTATTACGAGCAGTACTTC	CASSYRTSYYEQYF
-	TRBJ1-6	-	TRBV18	TGTGCCAGCTCACCAAACAGCCCCCGGAGGATGGGATCACCCCCCCACTTT	CASSPNSPRRMGSPPHF
-	TRBJ1-1	few	TRBV20-1	TGCAGTGCTAGAGACCCCGACAGGAGGGGATATTGCCTAACTGAAGCTTTCTTT	CSARDPDRRGYCLTEAFF
TRBD1	TRBJ2-3	-	TRBV11-2	TGTGCCAGCAGCGCAGGGACAGGGGCTACGACAGATACGCAGTATTTT	CASSAGTGATTDTQYF
-	TRBJ1-1	-	TRBV27	TGTGCCAGCAGTTTCGGCCCTCGGGGCACTGAAGCTTTCTTT	CASSFGPRGTEAFF
-	TRBJ1-2	many	TRBV24-1	TGTGCCACCAGTGATGCACGGACGATCCGGAGGGGGGGCTACACCTTC	CATSDARTIRRGGYTF
-	TRBJ2-7	-	TRBV28	TGTGCCAGCAGGTCTCAGGGTGGAGGATCCTACGAGCAGTACTTC	CASRSQGGGSYEQYF
-	TRBJ2-2	many	TRBV9	TGTGCCAGCCGGAGGGCTAGCACCGGGGAGCTGTTTTTT	CASRRASTGELFF
TRBD2	TRBJ2-1	many	TRBV24-1	TGTGCCACCAGTGATCCCGAGACTAGCGGGAGTGTCTATGAGCAGTTCTTC	CATSDPETSGSVYEQFF
-	TRBJ2-7	many	TRBV4-1	TGCGCCAGCAGCCCGACCCGAAGACCTGGGGAGCAGTACTTC	CASSPTRRPGEQYF
-	TRBJ1-5	many	TRBV19	TGTGCCAGTCGGGACCGGGGGTCCGGTGGCAATCAGCCCCAGCATTTT	CASRDRGSGGNQPQHF
-	TRBJ1-4	many	TRBV19	TGTGCCAGTAGTGATTTCGTCCGCAGTTCTGTCGAAAAACTGTTTTTT	CASSDFVRSSVEKLFF
-	TRBJ1-1	many	TRBV6-5	TGTGCCAGCAGTTCGATGCTCGAAGGAGGGACTGAAGCTTTCTTT	CASSSMLEGGTEAFF
TRBD2	TRBJ2-3	many	TRBV29-1	TGCAGCGGCGCCTCAGGCGGGAGAGTGACGCAGTATTTT	CSGASGGRVTQYF
-	TRBJ1-1	-	TRBV19	TGTGCCAGTAGTAATTCGCGGCAGGGGCCCGAGAACACTGAAGCTTTCTTT	CASSNSRQGPENTEAFF
TRBD1	TRBJ1-4	-	TRBV12-3/TRBV12-4	TGTGCCAGCAGTTTGGGACAGGGAGTTGGAAAACTGTTTTTT	CASSLGQGVGKLFF
-	TRBJ2-5	few	TRBV13	TGTGCCAGCAGCTTAATGTCCCCCCTCGGGGCTGATTACCAAGAGACCCAGTACTTC	CASSLMSPLGADYQETQYF
TRBD1	TRBJ1-4	few	TRBV24-1	TGTGCCACCAGTGATTCCGGGACAGGGAACGGAAAACTGTTTTTT	CATSDSGTGNGKLFF
-	TRBJ1-1	many	TRBV2	TGTGCCAGCAGCGGGGAGTCTGGGACTGAAGCTTTCTTT	CASSGESGTEAFF
TRBD2	TRBJ2-3	-	TRBV5-1	TGCGCCAGCAGCCCCGGCCCATCACTAGCGGGGAGAGATACGCAGTATTTT	CASSPGPSLAGRDTQYF
TRBD1	TRBJ1-1	-	TRBV6-1	TGTGCCAGCAGACCGTTCGGACAGGGGGACACTGAAGCTTTCTTT	CASRPFGQGDTEAFF
TRBD1	TRBJ2-1	many	TRBV30	TGTGCCTGGACGGCAGGGACAGGGGGGAGCTCCTACAATGAGCAGTTCTTC	CAWTAGTGGSSYNEQFF
TRBD2	TRBJ2-1	-	TRBV29-1	TGCAGCGTTGCTCCGGGAGGGCACGAGCAGTTCTTC	CSVAPGGHEQFF
-	TRBJ2-2	-	TRBV19	TGTGCCAGTAGTATAGGAGCCAGGGAGCTGTTTTTT	CASSIGARELFF
-	TRBJ2-7	-	TRBV10-2	TGCGCCAGCAGTGGGGTGGGGCAGGGTTTTTACGAGCAGTACTTC	CASSGVGQGFYEQYF
-	TRBJ2-2	few	TRBV28	TGTGCCAGCAGTGCCCCCCCGGGGAAAGGGAGAGCCGGGGAGCTGTTTTTT	CASSAPPGKGRAGELFF
-	TRBJ1-2	many	TRBV28	TGTGCCAGCGGGGGCGTAGGGTATGGCTACACCTTC	CASGGVGYGYTF
TRBD1	TRBJ2-7	many	TRBV28	TGTGCCAGCAGTTTGACCGGGACAGGGGCCCAAGAGCAGTACTTC	CASSLTGTGAQEQYF
-	TRBJ2-7	-	TRBV3-1	TGTGCCAGCAGCGGATCTGCTTCCTACGAGCAGTACTTC	CASSGSASYEQYF
TRBD1	TRBJ2-3	many	TRBV2	TGTGCCATACAGGGGGTTGGCACAGATACGCAGTATTTT	CAIQGVGTDTQYF
TRBD2	TRBJ2-7	many	TRBV11-3	TGTGCCAGCAGCTTAGGACTAGCGGGAGACTACGAGCAGTACTTC	CASSLGLAGDYEQYF
-	TRBJ1-6	-	TRBV6-5	TGTGCCAGCAGTTACTCGAATGAACCAAGTTCCTCCTATAATTCACCCCTCCACTTT	CASSYSNEPSSSYNSPLHF
-	TRBJ1-2	many	TRBV29-1	TGCAGCGTTGAACGAACTCCTATTACCTACACCTTC	CSVERTPITYTF
TRBD2	TRBJ2-1	-	TRBV7-8	TGTGCCAGCAGCTTAACCGGGACTAACCACAATGAGCAGTTCTTC	CASSLTGTNHNEQFF
-	TRBJ1-5	many	TRBV2	TGTGCCAGCAGTGCCTTGTCCCCACAGCCCCAGCATTTT	CASSALSPQPQHF